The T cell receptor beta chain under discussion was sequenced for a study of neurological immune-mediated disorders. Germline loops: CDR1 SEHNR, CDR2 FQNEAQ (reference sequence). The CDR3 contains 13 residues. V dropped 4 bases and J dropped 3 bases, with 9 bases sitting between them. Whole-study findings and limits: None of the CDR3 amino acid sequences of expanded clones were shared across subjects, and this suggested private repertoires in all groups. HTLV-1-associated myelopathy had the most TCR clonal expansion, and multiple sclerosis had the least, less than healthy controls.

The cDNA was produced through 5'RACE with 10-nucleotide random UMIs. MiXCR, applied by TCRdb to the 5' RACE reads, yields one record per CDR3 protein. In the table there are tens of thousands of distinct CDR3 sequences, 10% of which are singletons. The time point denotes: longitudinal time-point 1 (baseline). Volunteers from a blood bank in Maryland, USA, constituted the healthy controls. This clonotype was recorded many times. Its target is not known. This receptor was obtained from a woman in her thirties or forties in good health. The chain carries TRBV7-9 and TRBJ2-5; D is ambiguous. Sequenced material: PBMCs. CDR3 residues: CASSYRQEETQYF. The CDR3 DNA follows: TGTGCCAGCAGCTATAGGCAGGAAGAGACCCAGTACTTC.